A single sample is the source of the 17 T cell receptor beta chains below, sequenced in a study of blood T cells in healthy people across ages. For the second PCR, which ran for roughly 7 to 11 cycles, a sample-barcoded 5' primer and a J-beta primer mix were used. TCRdb re-derived calls from the 5' RACE reads in MiXCR, one entry per CDR3 protein. This sample yields fewer than 1.5 million distinct CDR3 sequences, of which around 42% are seen a single time; around 8% belongs to the top ten. Sample: blood. These receptors all come from a woman between 18 and 29 years old in good health.

This clonotype has just a few counts. The J gene is TRBJ2-3, the V gene TRBV27; no firm D call. V was cut by 9 bases and J by 2 bases, with 9 bases left in between. Per the germline V gene, CDR1 is MNHEY and CDR2 is SMNVEV (reference sequence). This CDR3 spans 12 amino acids. DNA for the CDR3: TGTGCCAGTTTAGTCGCCACAGATACGCAGTATTTT. Protein sequence: CASLVATDTQYF.

The chain recombines TRBV12-3 or TRBV12-4 with TRBJ2-2, with D possibly TRBD1 on 5 matching bases. Deletions cut 5 bases from V and 1 base from J, with 11 bases between. CDR3 length: 15 residues. The CDR3 region is CASSPRALNTGELFF. In DNA, the CDR3 is TGTGCCAGCAGTCCCAGGGCCTTGAACACCGGGGAGCTGTTTTTT.

The V and J genes are TRBV10-3 and TRBJ2-6, with 8 bases that match TRBD1. The CDR3 spans 14 residues. Germline-derived CDR1 and CDR2 are ENHRY and SYGVKD. Unmatched junction bases numbered 5, after V lost 4 bases and J lost 9 bases. The CDR3 region has the DNA TGTGCCATCAGTGGCCTGGGACAGGTCAACGTCCTGACTTTC. Translating gives CAISGLGQVNVLTF.

This clonotype was seen only a few times. This chain links TRBV20-1 with TRBJ1-2; D gene uncertain. Trimming stripped 3 bases from V and 4 bases from J, with 9 bases between. This CDR3 is 12 amino acids long. CDR1 and CDR2 (germline): DFQATT, SNEGSKA (reference sequence). DNA of the CDR3: TGCAGTGCTAGGGAGGGAACCTATGGCTACACCTTC. It codes for CSAREGTYGYTF.

Details on this clonotype: This sequence may be a read error, since a much larger clone differs from it by one base. V gene TRBV2 combines with J gene TRBJ2-1; tentative D call: TRBD2 (6 bases). This CDR3 is built from 15 residues. V was cut by 8 bases and J by 4 bases, with 18 bases left in between. Germline-derived CDR1 and CDR2 are SNHLY and FYNNEI. CDR3 loop: CASAEGTLTYNEQFF. The CDR3 DNA follows: TGTGCCAGCGCCGAGGGGACTCTAACTTACAATGAGCAGTTCTTC.

In its sample, this clonotype was seen a few times. The V and J genes are TRBV20-1 and TRBJ2-1; TRBD2 aligns across 14 bases. Trimming took 6 bases from V and 7 from J; bases not matched to a gene: 8. Germline CDR1 reads DFQATT; CDR2 reads SNEGSKA (reference sequence). The CDR3 runs 15 residues. As DNA, the CDR3 is TGCAGTGCAGAGGTCGGGACTAGCGGGAGTAATGAGCAGTTCTTC. This gives the protein CSAEVGTSGSNEQFF.

In this sample, this clonotype turned up a few times. V is TRBV6-5 and J is TRBJ1-6; no definite D call. This CDR3 is 13 amino acids long. Germline CDR1 reads MNHEY; CDR2 reads SVGAGI. The ends were cut back, 5 bases at V and 9 bases at J, with 11 bases in the middle. The CDR3 is CASSASDGSPLHF. In DNA form, the CDR3 reads TGTGCCAGCAGTGCCTCGGACGGTTCACCCCTCCACTTT.

J is TRBJ2-1 and V is TRBV27; a weak D match, TRBD1 (6 bases). Gene TRBJ2-7 matches the end of the DNA better, so the J call may be wrong. The CDR3 consists of 15 residues. Germline V gene sequence: CDR1 MNHEY, CDR2 SMNVEV (reference sequence). The CDR3 DNA sequence: TGTGCCAGCAGGCAAAGGACAGTTTTTTACAATGAGCAGTACTTC. As protein: CASRQRTVFYNEQYF.

The rearrangement links TRBV11-2 to TRBJ2-3; 9 bases agree with TRBD1. This CDR3 is 15 amino acids long. Germline-derived CDR1 and CDR2 are SGHAT and FQNNGV. V dropped 4 bases and J dropped 5; count of bases not matched to a gene: 7. As DNA, the CDR3 is TGTGCCAGCAGCTCCTCCCGGACAGGGGTAGATACGCAGTATTTT. The encoded protein is CASSSSRTGVDTQYF. Full variable domain (outside the CDR3, taken from reference TRBV11-2 and TRBJ2-3): EAGVAQSPRYKIIEKRQSVAFWCNPISGHATLYWYQQILGQGPKLLIQFQNNGVVDDSQLPKDRFSAERLKGVDSTLKIQPAKLEDSAVYLCASSSSRTGVDTQYFGPGTRLTVL.

This clonotype was picked up a small number of times. The chain has TRBV7-2 and TRBJ2-5; TRBD2 agrees at 9 bases. Germline CDR1 SGHTA, CDR2 FQGNSA. Unmatched junction bases numbered 7, after V lost 4 bases and J lost 4 bases. The CDR3 contains 15 residues. The CDR3 nucleotides read TGTGCCAGCAGCTCTCAGCGGGAGGTAACAGAGACCCAGTACTTC. This translates into CASSSQREVTETQYF.

The rearrangement links TRBV5-1 to TRBJ1-1; D might be TRBD1 (5 bases). This CDR3 is 14 amino acids long. The germline V gene encodes CDR1 SGHRS and CDR2 YFSETQ. V was trimmed by 4 bases and J by 5 bases, leaving 15 bases between them. The CDR3 DNA sequence: TGCGCCAGCAGCCGGGAGGCAGGGCGAACTGAAGCTTTCTTT. Its protein product is CASSREAGRTEAFF.

The chain uses TRBV10-2 and TRBJ1-6; 7 bases align to TRBD1. Trimming removed 10 bases from V and 7 bases from J; junction bases left unmatched: 4. Germline assignment: CDR1 WSHSY and CDR2 SAAADI. The CDR3 runs 12 residues. In nucleotides, the CDR3 is TGCGCCACTACAGGGGCCAATTCACCCCTCCACTTT. It codes for CATTGANSPLHF.

This clonotype was seen only a few times. This sequence joins TRBV5-1 and TRBJ2-1, with 8 bases matching TRBD1. The CDR3 consists of 15 residues. J lost 5 bases, V lost 2 bases, and 6 bases had no gene match. CDR1 and CDR2 (germline): SGHRS, YFSETQ. The CDR3 spells CASSLGQGVDNEQFF. CDR3 in DNA: TGCGCCAGCAGCTTAGGACAGGGAGTTGACAATGAGCAGTTCTTC.

The V call is TRBV29-1, the J call TRBJ2-2; the D gene could be TRBD1 or TRBD2 (5 bases each). The germline gives CDR1 SQVTM, CDR2 ANQGSEA. This CDR3 spans 14 amino acids. The V end lost 4 bases, the J end lost 4 bases, and 13 bases lay between the germline ends. In DNA, the CDR3 is TGCAGCGTTGGTGGGACGACCCTCACCGGGGAGCTGTTTTTT. Amino acid sequence: CSVGGTTLTGELFF.

V and J are TRBV12-3 or TRBV12-4 and TRBJ1-2; D perhaps matches TRBD1 (5 bases). This CDR3 is 19 amino acids long. Trimming removed 9 bases from V and 5 bases from J, with 34 bases in between. The CDR3 DNA reads TGTGCCAGTAGCGGGTGGGGCCCCGAGACTAGCATTTGGGGTTATGGCTACACCTTC. This sequence encodes CASSGWGPETSIWGYGYTF.

This clonotype was seen a few times. V gene TRBV5-1 combines with J gene TRBJ2-5; D not certain. Germline V CDR1 and CDR2: SGHRS, YFSETQ. The CDR3 is made up of 19 amino acids. Deletions cut 2 bases from V and 1 base from J, with 24 bases between. The CDR3 DNA is TGCGCCAGCAGCTTAGGGTTTACGAGTGGCAGCTCGCTCCAAGAGACCCAGTACTTC. It yields the protein CASSLGFTSGSSLQETQYF.

This chain links TRBV10-3 with TRBJ2-7; D might be TRBD1 or TRBD2, each matching 5 bases. The CDR3 covers 16 residues. The germline V gene encodes CDR1 ENHRY and CDR2 SYGVKD. V lost 0 bases, J lost 6 bases, and 18 bases lay in between. The CDR3 spells CAISESGTSAGCEQYF. CDR3 nucleotide sequence: TGTGCCATCAGTGAGTCAGGGACCAGCGCCGGGTGCGAGCAGTACTTC.